This T cell receptor beta chain stems from a study of CD8 T cells in Susac syndrome. Random hexamers served to reverse transcribe about 0.45 to 1 ug RNA. The immunoSEQ assay covered 54 Vbeta and 13 Jbeta segments for CDR3. From the immunoSEQ multiplex PCR reads, TCRdb called clonotypes with MiXCR, one entry per CDR3 protein. Found here are over 150,000 distinct CDR3 sequences, 85% to 95% of them singletons; the top ten hold around 0.097%. Germline V gene data show CDR1 as MNHEY and CDR2 as SMNVEV (reference sequence). There are 16 residues in the CDR3. Trimming stripped 0 bases from V and 2 bases from J, with 13 bases between. Negative magnetic isolation gave CD8+ and CD4+ cells; FACS enriched CD8+ TEMRA.

This chain uses TRBV27 with TRBJ2-5, with D possibly being TRBD2 (5 bases). The sample consisted of CD4+ T cells from PBMCs. The TCR originated in a human donor with multiple sclerosis. The CDR3 reads CASSLSVFTRQETQYF. In DNA, the CDR3 is TGTGCCAGCAGTTTATCGGTGTTCACTAGACAAGAGACCCAGTACTTC.